Listed below are T cell receptor beta chains from one sample, sequenced in a study of response to subunit inactivated influenza vaccine. TCRdb independently ran MiXCR on the RT-PCR reads; one entry per CDR3 protein. The table lists just under 550,000 distinct CDR3 sequences, approximately 22% of them singletons, with 2.5% to 3.5% in the top ten. These sequences were also reported in another study, on T cells expressing NK-cell markers.

The starting material was CD4+ T cells sorted from PBMCs, obtained 11 to 12 days after vaccination. All receptors derive from a man in his fifties who received an inactivated influenza vaccine. Both conserved end residues are part of each CDR3. A D gene is named only where the DNA matches it firmly. Size is omitted from some rows. Given values are once, few, many or a class for expanded clones.

v_call	clone_size	d_call	j_call	cdr3_aa	cdr3_nt
TRBV7-8	few	.	TRBJ2-3	CASSMHYLRTDTQYF	TGTGCCAGCAGCATGCACTACCTCCGCACAGATACGCAGTATTTT
TRBV20-1	.	.	TRBJ1-1	CSARDPLTMNTEAFF	TGCAGTGCTAGAGATCCTTTGACGATGAACACTGAAGCTTTCTTT
TRBV20-1	.	TRBD2	TRBJ2-1	CSASTGTSLYNEQFF	TGCAGTGCTTCAACCGGGACTAGCCTCTACAATGAGCAGTTCTTC
TRBV2	.	TRBD1	TRBJ2-3	CASSLGQGNAADTQYF	TGTGCCAGCAGTTTGGGACAGGGGAACGCAGCAGATACGCAGTATTTT
TRBV7-9	.	.	TRBJ2-7	CASSGSGTDVQQYF	TGTGCCAGCAGCGGATCCGGGACTGACGTCCAGCAGTACTTC
TRBV5-1	.	.	TRBJ2-7	CASSPRADRGKQYF	TGCGCCAGCAGCCCCCGGGCCGACCGGGGAAAGCAGTACTTC
TRBV9	.	.	TRBJ1-1	CASSAAMGPEAFF	TGTGCCAGCAGCGCAGCTATGGGCCCTGAAGCTTTCTTT
TRBV27	.	.	TRBJ2-1	CASSISGSYNEQFF	TGTGCCAGCAGTATTAGCGGATCCTACAATGAGCAGTTCTTC
TRBV18	.	.	TRBJ2-5	CASSPFSRGYQETQYF	TGTGCCAGCTCACCCTTCTCCCGGGGCTACCAAGAGACCCAGTACTTC
TRBV29-1	.	.	TRBJ2-5	CSVGNRAGETQYF	TGCAGCGTTGGGAACAGGGCCGGGGAGACCCAGTACTTC
TRBV15	few	.	TRBJ2-1	CATSRIGYNEQFF	TGTGCCACCAGCAGAATTGGGTACAATGAGCAGTTCTTC
TRBV10-3	few	TRBD1	TRBJ1-5	CAIRGQGGPQHF	TGTGCCATCAGAGGACAGGGAGGGCCCCAGCATTTT
TRBV7-2	.	.	TRBJ2-3	CDSSSQRRETDTQYF	TGTGACAGCAGCTCACAGAGGAGAGAGACAGATACGCAGTATTTT
TRBV11-3	.	.	TRBJ2-2	CASSRRRGAGELFF	TGTGCCAGCAGCAGGAGACGGGGAGCCGGGGAGCTGTTTTTT
TRBV5-1	few	TRBD1	TRBJ1-2	CASSVSSTGENGYTF	TGCGCCAGCAGCGTAAGTTCGACAGGGGAGAATGGCTACACCTTC
TRBV9	few	.	TRBJ2-5	CASSVWAGAQLGETQYF	TGTGCCAGCAGCGTCTGGGCGGGGGCCCAGTTGGGGGAGACCCAGTACTTC
TRBV7-3	few	TRBD2	TRBJ2-3	CASSAINSGRESDTQYF	TGTGCCAGCAGCGCAATCAATAGCGGGAGGGAGTCAGATACGCAGTATTTT
TRBV11-2	.	TRBD2	TRBJ2-1	CASRGLAAGREQFF	TGTGCCAGCAGGGGACTAGCGGCTGGGCGAGAGCAGTTCTTC
TRBV7-9	many	.	TRBJ2-7	CASSLASSSYEQYF	TGTGCCAGCAGCTTGGCGAGTAGCTCCTACGAGCAGTACTTC
TRBV20-1	few	TRBD2	TRBJ2-5	CSARDHLAGLGETQYF	TGCAGTGCTAGAGATCACCTAGCGGGCCTAGGGGAGACCCAGTACTTC
TRBV4-1	.	TRBD2	TRBJ2-3	CASSQDPPTSGGAISVTDTQYF	TGCGCCAGCAGCCAAGATCCCCCGACTAGCGGGGGGGCCATTTCAGTCACAGATACGCAGTATTTT
TRBV12-3/TRBV12-4	.	TRBD1	TRBJ2-4	CASSLPQTGAGNIQYF	TGTGCCAGCAGTTTACCCCAGACAGGGGCGGGAAACATTCAGTACTTC
TRBV5-1	.	TRBD1	TRBJ1-4	CASSIGTAATNEKLFF	TGCGCCAGCAGCATAGGGACAGCCGCAACTAATGAAAAACTGTTTTTT
TRBV5-1	.	TRBD2	TRBJ2-3	CASSLPSGTADTQYF	TGCGCCAGCAGCTTGCCTAGCGGGACGGCAGATACGCAGTATTTT
TRBV18	few	TRBD1	TRBJ2-1	CASSQRTGSSSYNEQFF	TGTGCCAGCTCACAACGGACAGGGTCTAGCTCCTACAATGAGCAGTTCTTC
TRBV7-2	few	.	TRBJ2-3	CASRLLGQESTDTQYF	TGTGCCAGCAGACTCCTGGGGCAGGAAAGCACAGATACGCAGTATTTT
TRBV18	.	TRBD1	TRBJ2-7	CASSPGQGVDLYF	TGTGCCAGCTCACCGGGACAGGGGGTGGACCTTTACTTC
TRBV10-3	.	TRBD2	TRBJ2-2	CAISGASGGPSGELFF	TGTGCCATCAGTGGGGCTAGCGGGGGACCATCCGGGGAGCTGTTTTTT
TRBV24-1	.	.	TRBJ2-3	CATSDPGGTSTDTQYF	TGTGCCACCAGTGATCCCGGAGGTACTAGCACAGATACGCAGTATTTT
TRBV7-8	.	.	TRBJ2-3	CASSLANLGGSTDTQYF	TGTGCCAGCAGCTTAGCGAACTTGGGCGGAAGCACAGATACGCAGTATTTT
TRBV10-3	few	.	TRBJ2-5	CAISNYRDQETQYF	TGTGCCATCAGCAACTACAGGGACCAAGAGACCCAGTACTTC
TRBV4-3	few	.	TRBJ1-2	CASSQDIIRSDYGYTF	TGCGCCAGCAGCCAAGATATCATCAGATCGGACTATGGCTACACCTTC
TRBV12-3/TRBV12-4	many	TRBD2	TRBJ2-3	CASSLRLAGRDTQYF	TGTGCCAGCAGTTTAAGACTAGCGGGCCGAGATACGCAGTATTTT
TRBV9	.	.	TRBJ2-3	CASSGLDTDTQYF	TGTGCCAGCAGCGGATTGGACACAGATACGCAGTATTTT
TRBV7-9	.	.	TRBJ2-7	CASSVDAYEQYF	TGTGCCAGCAGCGTAGATGCCTACGAGCAGTACTTC
TRBV12-3/TRBV12-4	.	.	TRBJ1-5	CASTLAGYGNQPQHF	TGTGCCAGCACCCTAGCGGGGTATGGCAATCAGCCCCAGCATTTT
TRBV20-1	.	.	TRBJ2-3	CSARVVGGSTQYF	TGCAGTGCTAGAGTAGTAGGGGGGAGTACGCAGTATTTT
TRBV7-2	.	TRBD1	TRBJ1-5	CASSRQGRTNQPQHF	TGTGCCAGCAGCCGACAGGGCAGGACCAATCAGCCCCAGCATTTT
TRBV12-3/TRBV12-4	few	.	TRBJ2-2	CASSLSIGELFF	TGTGCCAGCAGTCTCAGTATCGGGGAGCTGTTTTTT
TRBV20-1	few	.	TRBJ1-3	CSARGGKDGSGNTIYF	TGCAGTGCTAGGGGCGGAAAGGATGGCTCTGGAAACACCATATATTTT
TRBV6-2/TRBV6-3	many	.	TRBJ1-1	CASSSVNTEAFF	TGTGCCAGCAGCTCAGTGAACACTGAAGCTTTCTTT
TRBV7-2	few	.	TRBJ2-5	CASSRNPGTETQYF	TGTGCCAGCAGCCGGAACCCCGGGACAGAGACCCAGTACTTC
TRBV21-1	few	.	TRBJ2-7	CASSKGTTKYSYEQYF	TGTGCCAGCAGCAAAGGGACTACCAAGTATTCCTACGAGCAGTACTTC
TRBV2	few	.	TRBJ1-5	CASSDEMWMRNQPQHF	TGTGCCAGCAGTGATGAGATGTGGATGCGGAATCAGCCCCAGCATTTT
TRBV5-1	few	.	TRBJ2-1	CASSTEGTGSNEQFF	TGCGCCAGCAGTACCGAGGGCACGGGGTCCAATGAGCAGTTCTTC
TRBV5-1	.	TRBD1	TRBJ1-1	CASSPTRTGGLPEAFF	TGCGCCAGCAGCCCAACTCGGACAGGGGGACTACCTGAAGCTTTCTTT